This record covers a single T cell receptor beta chain. The source of the sample is a study of blood T cell repertoires in COVID-19. Study summary: The samples span acute and convalescent COVID-19 from the United States, Italy and Spain. T cells, B-cell-depleted T cells, or PBMCs supplied cDNA or gDNA.

Profiling relied on immunoSEQ multiplex PCR, and the TCRdb table lists in-frame clones only, not all of them. Of roughly 200,000 clones in the sample, about four fifths were seen once. V lost 5 bases, J lost 5 bases, and 17 bases lay in between. Per the germline V gene, CDR1 is MDHEN and CDR2 is SYDVKM. The length of the CDR3 is 15 residues. Sequenced material: peripheral blood. This TCR came from a man aged 35-49 years with active or convalescent COVID-19. The rearrangement uses TRBV28 and TRBJ2-3; the D gene is possibly TRBD2 (6 bases). The chain's CDR3 is CASSLTPGSKDTQYF. The CDR3 region has the DNA TGTGCCAGCAGTCTTACCCCCGGGAGTAAAGATACGCAGTATTTT.